This entry is about one TCR beta chain. The CDR3 extends over 14 amino acids. Germline assignment: CDR1 LGHNT and CDR2 FRNRAP. V lost 6 bases, J lost 2 bases, and 6 bases stayed unmatched. This sample was included in a study of blood T cell repertoires in COVID-19. Study overall: PBMCs, B-cell-depleted T cells, or T cells provided the cDNA or gDNA that made up the material.

Repertoires were generated with immunoSEQ multiplex PCR, while TCRdb's copy carries only in-frame clones and drops some. The repertoire consists of approximately 250,000 clones, with 84% occurring once and the leading ten covering 8% to 9.5%. The sequenced material came from peripheral blood. The origin of this receptor is a human donor in a cohort sampled during active COVID-19. The chain is built from TRBV12-5 and TRBJ2-5; 7 nucleotides align to TRBD1. This CDR3 is CASGRDSHQETQYF. As DNA, the CDR3 is TGTGCTAGTGGCAGGGACAGCCATCAAGAGACCCAGTACTTC.